This T cell receptor (beta chain) was identified during a study of T cell responses to AZD1222 COVID-19 vaccine. Study at large: Second-dose schedules of about 4 or about 12 weeks were combined. Notes on the study in general: Once two AZD1222 doses were given, Spike-specific TCR breadth and depth went up. Sampled repertoires all dated from after the peak T cell response.

Sequencing was performed with immunoSEQ multiplex PCR; in TCRdb, only in-frame clones are kept and a portion is missing. This table has more than 90,000 clones, about 88% appearing once. On this clone: Its antigen remains unidentified.

Germline CDR1 and CDR2: SGHRS and YFSETQ. V lost 3 bases, J lost 2 bases, and 7 bases stayed unmatched. The CDR3 spans 15 residues. Here the sequenced sample was peripheral blood, taken on day 0 of AZD1222 vaccination. This TCR came from an adult in good health. The chain employs TRBV5-1 and TRBJ2-5, with 7 positions matching TRBD1. The CDR3 loop is CASSSDPGQQETQYF. DNA of the CDR3: TGCGCCAGCAGCTCCGACCCGGGACAGCAAGAGACCCAGTACTTC.